What follows are 16 T cell receptor beta chains derived from one specimen sequenced in a study of cytomegalovirus exposure and HLA in healthy donors. The study ran its PCR with 60 Vbeta and 13 Jbeta primers. Method: immunoSEQ multiplex PCR; TCRdb's copy keeps in-frame clones and lacks some. This table has under 150,000 clones, around 83% appearing once. Source material: PBMCs. Receptor source: a girl aged 2 to 10 in good health and CMV-seronegative.

The CDR3 region has the DNA TGTGCCAGCAGCCCCCCCGACAGGCCAAGCTCCTACGAGCAGTACTTC. Translated, it gives CASSPPDRPSSYEQYF. V is TRBV28 and J is TRBJ2-7, with D possibly matching TRBD1 (6 bases). The germline V gene encodes CDR1 MDHEN and CDR2 SYDVKM. The CDR3 sequence is 16 residues long. With 6 bases removed from V and 0 bases from J, the gap between germline ends came to 18 bases.

This clone was seen more than once but under ten times. The V and J genes are TRBV6-1 and TRBJ2-3; 9 nucleotides match TRBD2. V gave up 3 bases and J gave up 7 bases; unmatched junction bases: 5. The length of the CDR3 is 14 residues. From germline, CDR1 is MNHNS and CDR2 SASEGT. CDR3 in amino acids: CASSDGGGANTQYF. The CDR3, as DNA: TGTGCCAGCAGTGACGGCGGGGGGGCGAATACGCAGTATTTT.

The chain employs TRBV6-6 and TRBJ1-2, with D tentatively TRBD1 (5 bases). CDR3 length: 15 residues. V was clipped by 2 bases and J by 5 bases, with 15 bases between them. Germline loops: CDR1 MNHNY, CDR2 SVGAGI (reference sequence). The CDR3 bases are TGTGCCAGCAGTTACGCTTTGTACAGGAGATATGGCTACACCTTC. Translated, it gives CASSYALYRRYGYTF.

J is TRBJ2-1 and V is TRBV6-6, with D possibly being TRBD2 (6 bases). CDR3 length: 15 amino acids. V was cut by 6 bases and J by 15 bases, with 27 bases left in between. Germline loops: CDR1 MNHNY, CDR2 SVGAGI (reference sequence). The CDR3 protein is CASSDPGLINRRAFF. The CDR3 region has the DNA TGTGCCAGCAGCGATCCGGGACTCATTAATAGGAGGGCGTTCTTC.

The chain is built from TRBV30 and TRBJ1-2; D is undetermined. V dropped 1 base and J dropped 4 bases, with 10 bases sitting between them. CDR1 and CDR2 (germline): GTSNPN, SVGIG (reference sequence). This CDR3 contains 13 residues. CDR3 in amino acids: CAWSEDGLYGYTF. CDR3 nucleotides: TGTGCCTGGAGTGAAGATGGACTCTATGGCTACACCTTC.

The CDR3 spells CASSSLTGVDYGYTF. DNA of the CDR3: TGTGCCAGCAGTTCCTTGACAGGGGTAGACTATGGCTACACCTTC. This chain joins TRBV27 and TRBJ1-2; 8 bases are a match to TRBD1. J gave up 3 bases and V 4 bases, and 7 bases lay outside the gene matches. In germline, CDR1 is MNHEY, CDR2 SMNVEV (reference sequence). The CDR3 is 15 amino acids.

The genes are TRBV9 and TRBJ2-1, with D perhaps matching TRBD2 (6 bases). The CDR3 contains 14 residues. Germline V gene sequence: CDR1 SGDLS, CDR2 YYNGEE. Trimming pared 4 bases from V and 6 bases from J, leaving 14 bases between. CDR3 amino acids: CASSKEGLSNEQFF. CDR3 nucleotides: TGTGCCAGCAGCAAGGAGGGACTGTCCAATGAGCAGTTCTTC.

This clone was recorded only once. The chain has TRBV28 and TRBJ1-6, with D possibly TRBD1 on 6 matching bases. The CDR3 sequence is 15 residues long. V lost 8 bases, J lost 7 bases, and 18 bases lay in between. Germline V gene lookup returns CDR1 MDHEN and CDR2 SYDVKM. The CDR3 DNA is TGTGCCAGCGTCGAAATTCAGGGGTGGAATTCACCCCTCCACTTT. It encodes CASVEIQGWNSPLHF. Variable domain in full (rest from reference TRBV28 and TRBJ1-6): DVKVTQSSRYLVKRTGEKVFLECVQDMDHENMFWYRQDPGLGLRLIYFSYDVKMKEKGDIPEGYSVSREKKERFSLILESASTNQTSMYLCASVEIQGWNSPLHFGNGTRLTVT.

The chain carries TRBV4-1 and TRBJ2-1; TRBD2 aligns across 12 bases. Trimming cost V 4 bases and J 3 bases; bases outside gene matches: 4. Germline V gives CDR1 MGHRA, CDR2 YSYEKL. The CDR3 spans 16 residues. Written as DNA, the CDR3 is TGCGCCAGCAGCCGCACACTAGCGGGGGGCTACAATGAGCAGTTCTTC. Residues: CASSRTLAGGYNEQFF.

This clone was counted once. The CDR3 region has the DNA TGTGCCAGCAGGCGTTGGGGTGGACTAGCGGGAGGGAGCTCCTACAATGAGCAGTTCTTC. Protein: CASRRWGGLAGGSSYNEQFF. The V call is TRBV28, the J call TRBJ2-1; 15 bases fit TRBD2. The J segment lost 0 bases and the V segment lost 6 bases, leaving 12 bases of the junction unmatched. Germline CDR1 and CDR2: MDHEN and SYDVKM. The length of the CDR3 is 20 residues.

This sequence joins TRBV29-1 and TRBJ2-3, with TRBD2 matching over 9 bases. Germline-derived CDR1 and CDR2 are SQVTM and ANQGSEA. The CDR3 is 16 amino acids. Trimming at V came to 4 bases and at J to 5 bases, leaving 13 bases not matched to a gene. For the CDR3, the DNA is TGCAGCGTTGGTGCGGTAGCGGGAGAGGAGATAGATACGCAGTATTTT. Its protein is CSVGAVAGEEIDTQYF.

V and J are TRBV10-2 and TRBJ2-7; D unclear. CDR3 size: 11 residues. Germline loops: CDR1 WSHSY, CDR2 SAAADI. Between the trimmed V and J ends, which lost 0 bases and 8 bases, there was a span of 5 bases. The CDR3 DNA sequence: TGCGCCAGCAGTGAGTCGGCCCAGCAGTACTTC. It is translated as CASSESAQQYF.

The CDR3 DNA follows: TGTGCCAGCAGCTTAGGGGGGCGTGAAAAACTGTTTTTT. Its translation: CASSLGGREKLFF. The chain combines TRBV7-9 with TRBJ1-4; possibly TRBD1 for D (6 bases). The CDR3 length is 13 residues. Germline lookup yields CDR1 SEHNR and CDR2 FQNEAQ (reference sequence). Between the trimmed V and J ends, which lost 1 base and 7 bases, there was a span of 7 bases.

This clone occurred many times. The V and J genes are TRBV6-4 and TRBJ2-1, with D perhaps TRBD2 (6 bases). Germline lookup yields CDR1 MRHNA and CDR2 SNTAGT. The CDR3 runs 14 residues. V lost 6 bases to trimming and J lost 5 bases, with 14 bases between them. The chain's CDR3 is CASSPGTSNNEQFF. The CDR3 coding sequence is TGTGCCAGCAGCCCCGGGACTTCCAACAATGAGCAGTTCTTC.

In its sample, this clone was seen a few times. The chain recombines TRBV23-1 with TRBJ1-4; 10 bases line up with TRBD1. TRBV23-1 is noted as an ORF with a role that remains uncertain. V dropped 2 bases and J dropped 0; count of bases not matched to a gene: 9. The CDR3 contains 19 residues. The CDR3: CASSQSPGQGISTNEKLFF. DNA of the CDR3: TGCGCCAGCAGTCAAAGTCCGGGACAGGGGATTTCAACTAATGAAAAACTGTTTTTT.

The chain combines TRBV27 with TRBJ2-5; 7 bases fit TRBD1. In germline, CDR1 is MNHEY, CDR2 SMNVEV (reference sequence). The V segment lost 5 bases and the J segment 1 base; nucleotides outside the gene matches: 4. This CDR3 spans 14 amino acids. The CDR3 DNA is TGTGCCAGCAGTCCCGACAGGGCCCAAGAGACCCAGTACTTC. Protein product: CASSPDRAQETQYF.